The 30 T cell receptor beta chains below come from one sample, sequenced in a study of blood T cell repertoires in COVID-19 (TCRdb year 2020). Receptor amplification or capture employed the immunoSEQ multiplex PCR assay. Entries here come from immuneACCESS through TCRdb and include only in-frame sequences with V and J called. Some clones fail to appear in such tables; in the studies checked, an unresolved V gene covers under half of the shortfall, and the cause of the remainder is unknown. The sample table holds 100,000 to 150,000 clones, of which around 80% were seen once. Over 9% of the sample rests with the top ten. The specimen sequenced was peripheral blood. The receptor source for this set is a woman in her fifties or sixties with acute or convalescent COVID-19.

V gene TRBV29-1 combines with J gene TRBJ1-4; D gene uncertain. Germline assignment: CDR1 SQVTM and CDR2 ANQGSEA. The CDR3 length is 13 residues. V was trimmed by 5 bases and J by 5 bases, leaving 12 bases between them. The CDR3: CSVTWEGNEKLFF. As DNA, the CDR3 is TGCAGCGTTACCTGGGAGGGAAATGAAAAACTGTTTTTT.

This chain uses TRBV11-2 with TRBJ2-5, with D tentatively TRBD1 (5 bases). Germline loops: CDR1 SGHAT, CDR2 FQNNGV. The CDR3 extends over 13 amino acids. Trimming took 3 bases from V and 8 from J, leaving 13 bases between them. This chain's CDR3 is CASSLGPTGTQYF. The DNA of the CDR3 is TGTGCCAGCAGCTTGGGGCCTACTGGCACCCAGTACTTC.

V gene TRBV19 combines with J gene TRBJ1-5; 8 nucleotides align to TRBD1. V trimming: 5 bases; J trimming: 4 bases; junction bases outside the gene matches: 7. In germline, CDR1 is LNHDA, CDR2 SQIVND (reference sequence). CDR3 size: 15 residues. The CDR3: CASSLPDRANQPQHF. The CDR3 DNA follows: TGTGCCAGTAGTCTACCGGACAGGGCAAATCAGCCCCAGCATTTT.

The rearrangement joins TRBV2 to TRBJ1-6; D ambiguous. V shed 6 bases and J shed 9 bases, with 15 bases lying between them. In germline, CDR1 is SNHLY, CDR2 FYNNEI. The CDR3 covers 14 residues. CDR3 DNA sequence: TGTGCCAGCAGCCAGGTGACCATGGGTTCACCCCTCCACTTT. This translates into CASSQVTMGSPLHF.

In this sample, this clone turned up once. The chain recombines TRBV3-1 (or the pseudogene TRBV3-2) with TRBJ1-6; no clear D gene. V dropped 0 bases and J dropped 11 bases, with 8 bases sitting between them. Germline lookup yields CDR1 LGHDT and CDR2 YNNKEL (reference sequence). The CDR3 is 13 residues long. In DNA form, the CDR3 reads TGTGCCAGCAGCCAAGAGGTACGAGCACCCCTCCACTTT. It translates to CASSQEVRAPLHF.

The rearrangement uses TRBV6-6 and TRBJ2-1; D is perhaps TRBD1 (8 bases). The V end was cut by 6 bases, the J end by 5 bases, with 17 bases between. This CDR3 region has 15 residues. Per the germline V gene, CDR1 is MNHNY and CDR2 is SVGAGI (reference sequence). The CDR3 sequence is CASRQRDRPDNEQFF. The CDR3 DNA is TGTGCCAGCAGACAGCGGGACAGGCCTGACAATGAGCAGTTCTTC.

This rearrangement joins TRBV27 to TRBJ1-5, with D unresolved. The ends were cut back, 3 bases at V and 4 bases at J, with 7 bases in the middle. This CDR3 is built from 13 residues. CDR1 and CDR2 from the germline V gene are MNHEY and SMNVEV (reference sequence). Written as DNA, the CDR3 is TGTGCCAGCAGTTTGGCGGGGAATCAGCCCCAGCATTTT. The encoded protein is CASSLAGNQPQHF.

The chain joins TRBV6-6 to TRBJ2-5, with TRBD1 matching over 7 bases. This CDR3 spans 13 amino acids. CDR1 and CDR2 from the germline V gene are MNHNY and SVGAGI (reference sequence). The V and J ends lost 7 bases and 5 bases, in that order; junction bases with no gene match: 7. The CDR3 protein is CASTRLQGETQYF. As DNA, the CDR3 is TGTGCCAGCACGCGTTTACAGGGGGAGACCCAGTACTTC.

This sequence joins TRBV9 and TRBJ1-1; TRBD1 matches 7 bases. Trimming removed 4 bases from V and 6 bases from J; junction bases left unmatched: 6. Germline CDR1 reads SGDLS; CDR2 reads YYNGEE. The CDR3 runs 13 residues. DNA of the CDR3: TGTGCCAGCAGCCTCGGGACAGCGCCTGAAGCTTTCTTT. It yields the protein CASSLGTAPEAFF.

The chain's CDR3 is CASTPRQGKNTEAFF. Written as DNA, the CDR3 is TGTGCCAGCACCCCTAGGCAGGGAAAGAACACTGAAGCTTTCTTT. The chain has TRBV7-6 and TRBJ1-1; D possibly corresponds to TRBD1 (5 bases). Trimming took off 7 bases at V and 1 base at J, with 16 bases between the two ends. CDR1 is SGHVS and CDR2 is FNYEAQ in the germline V gene. The CDR3 length is 15 residues.

The sample holds one count of this clone. The chain uses TRBV21-1 and TRBJ2-1; the table's D gene call, TRBD2, was not cross checked with the DNA. TRBV21-1 is classified as a pseudogene. This CDR3 region has 12 residues. As DNA, the CDR3 is TGTGCCAGCAGCAAAGGGAGCAATGAGCAGTTCTTC. Its translation is CASSKGSNEQFF.

The J gene is TRBJ2-3, the V gene TRBV24-1; D is perhaps TRBD1 (6 bases). Germline values: CDR1 KGHDR, CDR2 SFDVKD. V was pared by 10 bases and J by 3 bases, with 13 bases between. The length of the CDR3 is 13 residues. CDR3 DNA sequence: TGTGCCACGTCCGAGGGGGAAACAGATACGCAGTATTTT. Amino acids: CATSEGETDTQYF.

The J gene is TRBJ1-4, the V gene TRBV27; possible D gene TRBD1, 5 bases. Germline CDR1 MNHEY, CDR2 SMNVEV (reference sequence). Between the trimmed V and J ends, which lost 3 bases and 5 bases, there was a span of 13 bases. There are 15 residues in the CDR3. CDR3 nucleotides: TGTGCCAGCAGTTTGGTGGCGGGGGGAAATGAAAAACTGTTTTTT. Translating it yields CASSLVAGGNEKLFF.

J is TRBJ1-6 and V is TRBV30; D call uncertain. The V end was cut by 3 bases, the J end by 13 bases, with 19 bases between. CDR3 size: 14 residues. Germline CDR1 reads GTSNPN; CDR2 reads SVGIG (reference sequence). CDR3 in amino acids: CAWRGWGGLQPLHF. The CDR3 nucleotides are TGTGCCTGGAGGGGCTGGGGAGGCCTTCAGCCCCTCCACTTT.

The chain uses TRBV5-1 and TRBJ2-7, with TRBD1 as a possible D gene (5 bases). CDR3 length: 15 amino acids. CDR1 SGHRS and CDR2 YFSETQ come from the germline V gene. Trimming removed 3 bases at V and 0 bases at J, with 13 bases between. CDR3 in amino acids: CASSSSPDSSYEQYF. The CDR3 DNA sequence: TGCGCCAGCAGCTCATCCCCAGACAGCTCCTACGAGCAGTACTTC.

The CDR3 sequence is CASSRDRVGEKLFF. CDR3 in DNA: TGTGCCAGCAGCCGGGACAGGGTCGGGGAAAAACTGTTTTTT. The chain links TRBV7-2 to TRBJ1-4, with 9 nucleotides matching TRBD1. J lost 8 bases, V lost 5 bases, and 6 bases had no gene match. Per the germline V gene, CDR1 is SGHTA and CDR2 is FQGNSA. CDR3 length: 14 amino acids.

The chain carries TRBV6-6 and TRBJ2-2; D possibly corresponds to TRBD1 (7 bases). This CDR3 is built from 16 residues. Germline CDR1 and CDR2: MNHNY and SVGAGI (reference sequence). Trimming removed 7 bases at V and 2 bases at J, with 17 bases between. CDR3 sequence: CASTPRGVFNTGELFF. The CDR3, as DNA: TGTGCCAGCACCCCCAGGGGGGTTTTTAACACCGGGGAGCTGTTTTTT.

The rearrangement joins TRBV30 to TRBJ2-3; 7 positions agree with TRBD2. CDR3 size: 15 residues. The V segment lost 2 bases and the J segment 1 base; nucleotides outside the gene matches: 6. Germline CDR1 reads GTSNPN; CDR2 reads SVGIG (reference sequence). CDR3: CAWSNERGGTDTQYF. CDR3 nucleotides: TGTGCCTGGAGTAATGAGCGGGGAGGCACAGATACGCAGTATTTT. The variable domain in full, completed from reference TRBV30 and TRBJ2-3, reads SQTIHQWPATLVQPVGSPLSLECTVEGTSNPNLYWYRQAAGRGLQLLFYSVGIGQISSEVPQNLSASRPQDRQFILSSKKLLLSDSGFYLCAWSNERGGTDTQYFGPGTRLTVL.

This clone appeared once. The chain has TRBV5-1 and TRBJ1-1, with 8 nucleotides matching TRBD1. This CDR3 comprises 14 residues. With V trimmed by 3 bases and J by 2 bases, 3 bases remained unmatched. The germline V gene encodes CDR1 SGHRS and CDR2 YFSETQ. The CDR3 region is CASSSGGPNTEAFF. In DNA, the CDR3 is TGCGCCAGCAGCTCAGGGGGCCCCAACACTGAAGCTTTCTTT.

This chain connects TRBV5-1 to TRBJ1-5; weak D call: TRBD1 (5 bases). V lost 0 bases, J lost 2 bases, and 9 bases lay in between. Germline lookup yields CDR1 SGHRS and CDR2 YFSETQ. The CDR3 is 15 amino acids. The CDR3 nucleotides read TGCGCCAGCAGCTTGGAGGGGTTCGGCAATCAGCCCCAGCATTTT. It codes for CASSLEGFGNQPQHF.

The rearrangement joins TRBV3-1 (or the pseudogene TRBV3-2) to TRBJ1-3; the D is unclear. V was cut by 0 bases and J by 0 bases, with 12 bases left in between. The CDR3 is 17 residues long. Germline CDR1 LGHDT, CDR2 YNNKEL (reference sequence). The CDR3 DNA reads TGTGCCAGCAGCCAAGAGTGGAGCAGTAGCTCTGGAAACACCATATATTTT. This codes for CASSQEWSSSSGNTIYF.

J is TRBJ1-2 and V is TRBV7-9, with TRBD1 as a possible D gene (5 bases). The V end lost 5 bases, the J end lost 4 bases, and 17 bases lay between the germline ends. Looked up from germline, CDR1 is SEHNR and CDR2 is FQNEAQ (reference sequence). The CDR3 contains 15 residues. The CDR3 loop reads CASSTNRGGGYGYTF. In DNA form, the CDR3 reads TGTGCCAGCAGCACTAACCGAGGCGGGGGCTATGGCTACACCTTC.

The V and J genes are TRBV5-1 and TRBJ1-1, with 7 nucleotides matching TRBD1. J lost 6 bases, V lost 0 bases, and 8 bases had no gene match. Germline V lookup: CDR1 SGHRS, CDR2 YFSETQ. This CDR3 spans 15 amino acids. The CDR3 DNA follows: TGCGCCAGCAGCTTGGTGGTAGGGGGCGTCGCTGAAGCTTTCTTT. It yields the protein CASSLVVGGVAEAFF. Full variable domain (rest looked up from reference TRBV5-1 and TRBJ1-1): KAGVTQTPRYLIKTRGQQVTLSCSPISGHRSVSWYQQTPGQGLQFLFEYFSETQRNKGNFPGRFSGRQFSNSRSEMNVSTLELGDSALYLCASSLVVGGVAEAFFGQGTRLTVV.

V and J are TRBV29-1 and TRBJ2-5; D is possibly TRBD2 (6 bases). The germline gives CDR1 SQVTM, CDR2 ANQGSEA. V was trimmed by 2 bases and J by 3 bases, leaving 10 bases between them. The CDR3 totals 13 residues. CDR3 protein: CSVERRGKETQYF. The CDR3 nucleotides are TGCAGCGTTGAAAGGAGGGGTAAAGAGACCCAGTACTTC. Using reference TRBV29-1 and TRBJ2-5 for the parts outside the CDR3, the full variable domain is SAVISQKPSRDICQRGTSLTIQCQVDSQVTMMFWYRQQPGQSLTLIATANQGSEATYESGFVIDKFPISRPNLTFSTLTVSNMSPEDSSIYLCSVERRGKETQYFGPGTRLLVL.

The chain employs TRBV12-3 or TRBV12-4 and TRBJ1-1, with no clear D. The CDR3 extends over 13 amino acids. The ends were cut back, 7 bases at V and 2 bases at J, with 11 bases in the middle. The CDR3 spells CASNISPNTEAFF. The CDR3 region has the DNA TGTGCCAGCAATATCAGTCCTAACACTGAAGCTTTCTTT.

CDR3 sequence (DNA): TGTGCCAGCAGCCAAGCTGGACAGGGTCCGAACACTGAAGCTTTCTTT. It encodes CASSQAGQGPNTEAFF. V gene TRBV3-1 (or the pseudogene TRBV3-2) combines with J gene TRBJ1-1; 8 nucleotides agree with TRBD1. The CDR3 totals 16 residues. The germline CDR1 and CDR2 sequences are LGHDT and YNNKEL (reference sequence). The V segment lost 1 base and the J segment 1 base; nucleotides outside the gene matches: 5.

This clone was seen once. The chain couples TRBV10-2 to TRBJ1-5; 7 nucleotides align to TRBD1. This CDR3 has 13 amino acids. Germline V lookup: CDR1 WSHSY, CDR2 SAAADI. The V gene end was trimmed by 7 bases and the J gene end by 4 bases; junction bases not matched to a gene: 4. The CDR3 DNA reads TGCGCCAGCACGGGACAGAAAAATCAGCCCCAGCATTTT. This sequence encodes CASTGQKNQPQHF.

The chain employs TRBV5-6 and TRBJ2-2; 11 bases are a match to TRBD1. V was clipped by 3 bases and J by 3 bases; unmatched bases: 4. Germline lookup yields CDR1 SGHDT and CDR2 YYEEEE. The CDR3 totals 16 residues. The DNA for the CDR3 is TGTGCCAGCAGCTGGGGGACAGGGGGAGACACCGGGGAGCTGTTTTTT. Translating gives CASSWGTGGDTGELFF.

The CDR3 sequence is CASMTGPDGYTF. CDR3 bases: TGTGCCAGTATGACAGGGCCCGATGGCTACACCTTC. This chain links TRBV6-5 with TRBJ1-2, with 7 bases aligning to TRBD1. Germline V gives CDR1 MNHEY, CDR2 SVGAGI. The CDR3 totals 12 residues. V lost 9 bases to trimming and J lost 6 bases; unmatched junction nucleotides: 7.

This clone came up once. This rearrangement joins TRBV18 to TRBJ1-4; 8 nucleotides line up with TRBD1. Germline V gene lookup returns CDR1 KGHSH and CDR2 LQKENI. The J segment lost 0 bases and the V segment lost 4 bases, leaving 7 bases of the junction unmatched. The CDR3 extends over 17 amino acids. The DNA for the CDR3 is TGTGCCAGCTCACTCGGACAGGGTAGTACAACTAATGAAAAACTGTTTTTT. It is translated as CASSLGQGSTTNEKLFF.